Reported below is one TCR beta chain. Antigen unknown. The data are from a study of blood T cells in healthy people across ages. Each donor had 9 to 10 milliliters of peripheral blood drawn. CDR3 length: 19 residues. Germline loops: CDR1 ENHRY, CDR2 SYGVKD. V lost 0 bases to trimming and J lost 2 bases, with 20 bases between them. Whole-study results and caveats: Unsorted PBMC input precluded a conclusive naive versus antigen-experienced comparison. A greater number of naive CD4+ cells and higher diversity distinguished long-lived donors from aged donors.

The use of a sample-barcoded 5' primer and a J-beta primer mix characterized a second PCR of roughly 6 to 11 cycles. Every cDNA was tagged by a template-switch adaptor with 12 random nucleotides. TCRdb reprocessed the 5' RACE reads with MiXCR, giving one entry per CDR3 protein. The sample has 1,500,000 or so distinct CDR3 sequences, 35% to 45% seen once. This receptor was identified in a woman aged 18-29 years in good health. The sample consisted of blood. The V gene is TRBV10-3, the J gene TRBJ2-1, with D tentatively TRBD2 (7 bases). CDR3 residues: CAISESTLLQGTTYNEQFF. CDR3 sequence (DNA): TGTGCCATCAGTGAGTCCACCCTTCTTCAGGGGACTACCTACAATGAGCAGTTCTTC.